This record looks at one TCR beta chain sequence and its context. Its antigen is not known. TCR cDNA molecules each had a unique molecular identifier. TCRdb re-derived calls from the 5' RACE reads in MiXCR, one entry per CDR3 protein. The sample carries about 43,000 distinct CDR3 sequences, about 22% recorded once. As for time point: blood at routine non-recurrence follow-up after resection. CDR3 length equals 15 residues. The germline V gene has CDR1 SGHRS and CDR2 YFSETQ. V lost 3 bases and J lost 6; bases outside the gene matches: 8. This entry comes from a study of spatial heterogeneity in lung cancer. Looking at the study overall: Sequencing was performed on follow-up PBMC samples when available, collected at a median of around two years after resection. Study-wide points: Resection blood, more than follow-up blood, showed ubiquitous expanded tumor TCRs.

The clonotype comes from a female donor with early-stage non-small cell lung cancer. The V and J genes are TRBV5-1 and TRBJ2-3; TRBD2 agrees at 9 bases. The sequences come from PBMCs, collected at follow-up. The chain's CDR3 is CASSSGTSSQDTQYF. DNA for the CDR3: TGCGCCAGCAGCTCCGGGACTAGCTCCCAGGATACGCAGTATTTT.